This passage covers 10 T cell receptor beta chains from one sample sequenced in a study of graft-versus-host responses after intestinal transplantation. No antigen has been assigned to these receptors. Sequencing used immunoSEQ multiplex PCR; TCRdb keeps in-frame clones, though not all of them. The sample has 99,000 or so clones; less than 95% are singletons. This sample comprised unstimulated CD8+ T cells sorted from spleen or lymph node cells, obtained before transplant. These receptors originate from a human donor who was the organ donor for an intestinal transplant.

In this sample, this clone turned up once. The DNA of the CDR3 is TGTGCCAGCAGCACAGGGTCCAATAATTCACCCCTCCACTTT. Its protein is CASSTGSNNSPLHF. The rearrangement joins TRBV5-6 to TRBJ1-6; D is possibly TRBD1 (6 bases). The germline V and J ends were trimmed by 4 bases and 5 bases, with 10 bases remaining between them. Germline CDR1 and CDR2: SGHDT and YYEEEE. The CDR3 has 14 residues.

This chain links TRBV6-4 with TRBJ2-5; tentatively, D is TRBD1 (7 bases). The ends were cut back, 4 bases at V and 3 bases at J, with 18 bases in the middle. CDR1 is MRHNA and CDR2 is SNTAGT in the germline V gene. The CDR3 is 16 amino acids. The CDR3, as DNA: TGTGCCAGCAGTGGCAGGGGGGTATGGGTGGAAGAGACCCAGTACTTC. Translation: CASSGRGVWVEETQYF.

The chain recombines TRBV11-3 with TRBJ1-1, with D possibly matching TRBD1 (6 bases). V was shortened by 4 bases and J by 5 bases, with 14 bases between the two germline ends. This CDR3 comprises 14 residues. CDR1 is SGHNT, CDR2 YENEEA, per germline. CDR3 amino acids: CASSSRQVTTEAFF. In DNA form, the CDR3 reads TGTGCCAGCAGCTCACGACAGGTAACAACTGAAGCTTTCTTT.

The chain employs TRBV7-6 and TRBJ2-1, with 10 nucleotides matching TRBD2. There are 15 residues in the CDR3. CDR1 is SGHVS and CDR2 is FNYEAQ in the germline V gene. V lost 5 bases to trimming and J lost 3 bases; unmatched junction nucleotides: 4. Written as DNA, the CDR3 is TGTGCCAGCAGCCCAGCGGGAGGGTACTACAATGAGCAGTTCTTC. Its protein is CASSPAGGYYNEQFF.

This chain uses TRBV7-9 with TRBJ2-3; D is possibly TRBD2 (7 bases). The CDR3 is 13 residues long. Germline CDR1 reads SEHNR; CDR2 reads FQNEAQ (reference sequence). V was clipped by 8 bases and J by 2 bases, with 11 bases between them. Written as DNA, the CDR3 is TGTGCCAGCCGGGGGGCAACCACAGATACGCAGTATTTT. Translation: CASRGATTDTQYF.

This clone has more than one count but fewer than ten. The rearrangement links TRBV7-9 to TRBJ2-2, with TRBD1 matching 8 bases. The ends lost 1 base at V and 4 bases at J; junction bases unmatched: 2. This CDR3 has 15 amino acids. Germline V gene lookup returns CDR1 SEHNR and CDR2 FQNEAQ (reference sequence). The CDR3 DNA reads TGTGCCAGCAGCTTAGTCCAGGGGGCCACCGGGGAGCTGTTTTTT. Residues: CASSLVQGATGELFF.

The chain recombines TRBV29-1 with TRBJ2-7; D is perhaps TRBD2 (5 bases). Per germline, CDR1 SQVTM and CDR2 ANQGSEA. CDR3 length: 13 residues. The V and J ends lost 4 bases and 2 bases respectively, with 12 bases between them. The CDR3 DNA sequence: TGCAGCGTTGTATATAGCGACACCTACGAGCAGTACTTC. Its protein product is CSVVYSDTYEQYF.

The chain has TRBV5-8 and TRBJ1-5; D remains unclear. The CDR3 is 12 residues long. V was pared by 2 bases and J by 4 bases, with 4 bases between. Germline CDR1 is SGHTS and CDR2 is YDEGEE. CDR3 in DNA: TGTGCCAGCAGCTTTCTAAATCAGCCCCAGCATTTT. Translation: CASSFLNQPQHF.

The J gene is TRBJ1-2, the V gene TRBV9, with D possibly matching TRBD1 (5 bases). The germline V gene encodes CDR1 SGDLS and CDR2 YYNGEE. CDR3 length equals 14 residues. V gave up 2 bases and J gave up 4 bases, with 12 bases separating them. The CDR3 region has the DNA TGTGCCAGCAGCGTCTCGGGGGGGGGCTATGGCTACACCTTC. Protein sequence: CASSVSGGGYGYTF. Full variable domain (remainder filled in from reference TRBV9 and TRBJ1-2): DSGVTQTPKHLITATGQRVTLRCSPRSGDLSVYWYQQSLDQGLQFLIQYYNGEERAKGNILERFSAQQFPDLHSELNLSSLELGDSALYFCASSVSGGGYGYTFGSGTRLTVV.

J is TRBJ1-1 and V is TRBV2, with a tentative D call TRBD1 (6 bases). CDR1 and CDR2 (germline): SNHLY, FYNNEI. The length of the CDR3 is 14 residues. Between the trimmed V and J ends, which lost 5 bases and 4 bases, there was a span of 14 bases. The CDR3: CASSPNRDGTEAFF. CDR3 nucleotides: TGTGCCAGCAGTCCGAACAGGGATGGCACTGAAGCTTTCTTT. Complete variable domain (other parts from reference TRBV2 and TRBJ1-1): EPEVTQTPSHQVTQMGQEVILRCVPISNHLYFYWYRQILGQKVEFLVSFYNNEISEKSEIFDDQFSVERPDGSNFTLKIRSTKLEDSAMYFCASSPNRDGTEAFFGQGTRLTVV.